This is a list of T cell receptor beta chains from one sample in a study of blood T cell repertoires in COVID-19. The data were produced by immunoSEQ multiplex PCR, yet TCRdb's version contains in-frame clones alone and is incomplete. The table shows tens of thousands of clones, with less than 85% occurring only once. The sequenced sample was peripheral blood. The receptors originated from a woman aged 70 to 79 with acute or convalescent COVID-19. Both conserved end residues are part of each CDR3. The D gene is left open where the match is weak. Only part of the rows carry a size: once, few, many, or a class if the clone is expanded.

V gene	D gene	clone size	J gene	CDR3 protein	CDR3 DNA
TRBV7-8	TRBD1	once	TRBJ1-3	CASSRRTGRNSGNTIYF	TGTGCCAGCAGCAGGCGGACAGGGCGTAACTCTGGAAACACCATATATTTT
TRBV9	TRBD1	NA	TRBJ1-2	CASSPDRVNYGYTF	TGTGCCAGCAGCCCAGACAGGGTAAACTATGGCTACACCTTC
TRBV5-1	TRBD2	NA	TRBJ2-1	CASKVPGGPIRVGNEQFF	TGCGCCAGCAAAGTACCGGGGGGGCCGATTCGGGTTGGCAATGAGCAGTTCTTC
TRBV2	NA	NA	TRBJ1-1	CASSEMGGRTEAFF	TGTGCCAGCAGTGAAATGGGGGGTCGGACTGAAGCTTTCTTT
TRBV6-5	TRBD1	NA	TRBJ1-5	CASSYRTGNQPQHF	TGTGCCAGCAGTTACCGGACAGGGAATCAGCCCCAGCATTTT
TRBV19	NA	NA	TRBJ2-7	CASSKERGNAYEQYF	TGTGCCAGTAGTAAAGAAAGGGGAAATGCCTACGAGCAGTACTTC
TRBV19	NA	few	TRBJ2-2	CASIRDLGGELFF	TGTGCCAGTATCAGGGATCTTGGCGGGGAGCTGTTTTTT
TRBV6-1	TRBD1	NA	TRBJ1-1	CASSDPTGYTEAFF	TGTGCCAGCAGTGACCCGACAGGGTACACTGAAGCTTTCTTT
TRBV30	NA	NA	TRBJ2-7	CAWSVEAYEQYF	TGTGCCTGGAGTGTGGAGGCCTACGAGCAGTACTTC
TRBV18	NA	NA	TRBJ2-6	CASSPMTHSGANVLTF	TGTGCCAGCTCACCAATGACACACTCTGGGGCCAACGTCCTGACTTTC
TRBV18	NA	NA	TRBJ2-3	CASSLRTEDTQYF	TGTGCCAGCTCCCTCAGGACAGAAGATACGCAGTATTTT
TRBV7-8	NA	NA	TRBJ1-5	CASSTNSPYSNQPQHF	TGTGCCAGCAGCACCAACAGTCCTTATAGCAATCAGCCCCAGCATTTT
TRBV30	NA	NA	TRBJ1-6	CAWSGRRGDYNSPLHF	TGTGCCTGGAGTGGTAGACGGGGGGACTATAATTCACCCCTCCACTTT
TRBV5-4	NA	once	TRBJ1-1	CASSPPTGNTEAFF	TGTGCCAGCAGCCCTCCGACGGGGAACACTGAAGCTTTCTTT